The source of this T cell receptor (beta chain) is a study of blood T cell repertoires in COVID-19. Looking at the study overall: T cells, B-cell-depleted T cells, or PBMCs supplied cDNA or gDNA.

In the original processing: Reference gene primer amplification in the assay estimated nucleated cell counts. The repertoire was sequenced with immunoSEQ multiplex PCR; TCRdb's copy has only in-frame clones and lacks some. D and trimming were read from the DNA, whereas the V and J calls and clone size are those reported in that table. Seen here are over 250,000 clones, about 89% observed once, and the top ten hold approximately 1.5%. The ends were cut back, 2 bases at V and 8 bases at J, with 7 bases in the middle. This CDR3 spans 12 amino acids. In germline, CDR1 is SGHNT, CDR2 YENEEA. The sequence was obtained from a woman in her 40s who had recovered from COVID-19. The chain has TRBV11-3 and TRBJ2-1; no clear D gene. Source material: peripheral blood. CDR3 in DNA: TGTGCCAGCAGCTTAATTGGAGATGAGCAGTTCTTC. Protein sequence: CASSLIGDEQFF.